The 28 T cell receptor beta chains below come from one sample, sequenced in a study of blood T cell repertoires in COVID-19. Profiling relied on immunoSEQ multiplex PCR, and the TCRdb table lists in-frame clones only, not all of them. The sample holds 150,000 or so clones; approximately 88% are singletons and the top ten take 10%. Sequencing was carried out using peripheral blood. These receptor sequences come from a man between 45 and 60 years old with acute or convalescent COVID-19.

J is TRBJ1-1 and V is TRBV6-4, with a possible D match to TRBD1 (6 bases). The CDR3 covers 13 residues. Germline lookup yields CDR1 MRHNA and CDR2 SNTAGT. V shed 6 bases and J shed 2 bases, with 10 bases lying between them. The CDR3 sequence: CASSLTGNTEAFF. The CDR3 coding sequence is TGTGCCAGCAGCCTGACAGGAAACACTGAAGCTTTCTTT.

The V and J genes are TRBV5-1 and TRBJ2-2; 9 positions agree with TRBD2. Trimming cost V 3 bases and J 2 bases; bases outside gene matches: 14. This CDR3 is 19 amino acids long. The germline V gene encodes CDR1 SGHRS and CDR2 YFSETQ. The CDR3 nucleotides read TGCGCCAGCAGCTCCCCGGCGGTAGCGGGAGTAATAAACACCGGGGAGCTGTTTTTT. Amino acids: CASSSPAVAGVINTGELFF.

DNA for the CDR3: TGTGCCAGCAGGGTATACCCCTCGGACAGGGATAACTATGGCTACACCTTC. This sequence encodes CASRVYPSDRDNYGYTF. The chain combines TRBV27 with TRBJ1-2; 8 positions agree with TRBD1. Germline values: CDR1 MNHEY, CDR2 SMNVEV (reference sequence). The J segment lost 1 base and the V segment lost 6 bases, leaving 13 bases of the junction unmatched. This CDR3 spans 17 amino acids.

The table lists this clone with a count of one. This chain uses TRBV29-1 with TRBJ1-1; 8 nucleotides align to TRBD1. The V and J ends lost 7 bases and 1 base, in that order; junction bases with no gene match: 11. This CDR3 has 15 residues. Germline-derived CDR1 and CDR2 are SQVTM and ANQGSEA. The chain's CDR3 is CSGQGIGGWNTEAFF. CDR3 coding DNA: TGCAGCGGACAGGGGATTGGGGGATGGAACACTGAAGCTTTCTTT.

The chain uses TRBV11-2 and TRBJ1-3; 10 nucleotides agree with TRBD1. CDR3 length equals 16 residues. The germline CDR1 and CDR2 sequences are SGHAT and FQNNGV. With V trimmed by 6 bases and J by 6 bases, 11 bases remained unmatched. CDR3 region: CASSRAGTGAINTIYF. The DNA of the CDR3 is TGTGCCAGCAGTCGTGCGGGGACAGGGGCCATAAACACCATATATTTT.

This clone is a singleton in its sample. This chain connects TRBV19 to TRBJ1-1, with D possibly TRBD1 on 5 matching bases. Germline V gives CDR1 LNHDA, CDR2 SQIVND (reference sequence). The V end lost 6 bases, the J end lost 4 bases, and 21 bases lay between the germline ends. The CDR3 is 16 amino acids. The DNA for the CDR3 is TGTGCCAGTAGCCGGGAGAGGAGGGACGTTTTCACTGAAGCTTTCTTT. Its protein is CASSRERRDVFTEAFF. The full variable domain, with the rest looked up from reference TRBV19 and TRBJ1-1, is DGGITQSPKYLFRKEGQNVTLSCEQNLNHDAMYWYRQDPGQGLRLIYYSQIVNDFQKGDIAEGYSVSREKKESFPLTVTSAQKNPTAFYLCASSRERRDVFTEAFFGQGTRLTVV.

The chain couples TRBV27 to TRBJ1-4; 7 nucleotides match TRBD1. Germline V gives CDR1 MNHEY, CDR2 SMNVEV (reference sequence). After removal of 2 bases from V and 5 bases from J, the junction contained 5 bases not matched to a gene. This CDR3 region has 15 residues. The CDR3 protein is CASSLLGTENEKLFF. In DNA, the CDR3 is TGTGCCAGCAGTTTACTCGGGACAGAAAATGAAAAACTGTTTTTT.

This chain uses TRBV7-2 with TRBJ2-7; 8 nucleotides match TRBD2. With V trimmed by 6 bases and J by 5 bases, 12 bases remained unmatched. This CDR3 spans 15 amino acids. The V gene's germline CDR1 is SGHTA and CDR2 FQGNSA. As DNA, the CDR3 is TGTGCCAGCAGTTACGCCGGGACTAGAATCCACGAGCAGTACTTC. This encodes CASSYAGTRIHEQYF.

CDR3 sequence reads: CASSFSDSGANVLTF. DNA for the CDR3: TGTGCCAGCAGCTTCAGCGACTCTGGGGCCAACGTCCTGACTTTC. The rearrangement links TRBV7-6 to TRBJ2-6; D is unresolved. There are 15 residues in the CDR3. V was trimmed by 3 bases and J by 0 bases, leaving 6 bases between them. Germline-derived CDR1 and CDR2 are SGHVS and FNYEAQ.

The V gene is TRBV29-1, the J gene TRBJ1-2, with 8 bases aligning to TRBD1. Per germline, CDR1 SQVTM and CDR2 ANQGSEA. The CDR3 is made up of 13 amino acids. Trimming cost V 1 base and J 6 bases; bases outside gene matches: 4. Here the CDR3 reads CSVEGQGFDGYTF. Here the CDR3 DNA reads TGCAGCGTTGAAGGACAGGGGTTCGATGGCTACACCTTC.

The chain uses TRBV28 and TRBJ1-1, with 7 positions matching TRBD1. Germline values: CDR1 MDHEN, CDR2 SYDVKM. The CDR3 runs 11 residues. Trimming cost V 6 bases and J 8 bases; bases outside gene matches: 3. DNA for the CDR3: TGTGCCAGCAGCGTCAGGGGGGAAGCTTTCTTT. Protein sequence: CASSVRGEAFF.

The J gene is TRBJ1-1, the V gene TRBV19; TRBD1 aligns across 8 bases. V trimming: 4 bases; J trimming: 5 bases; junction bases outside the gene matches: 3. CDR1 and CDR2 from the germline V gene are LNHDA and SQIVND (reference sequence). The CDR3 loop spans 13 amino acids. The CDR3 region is CASSTGQVTEAFF. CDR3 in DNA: TGTGCCAGTAGTACGGGACAGGTAACTGAAGCTTTCTTT.

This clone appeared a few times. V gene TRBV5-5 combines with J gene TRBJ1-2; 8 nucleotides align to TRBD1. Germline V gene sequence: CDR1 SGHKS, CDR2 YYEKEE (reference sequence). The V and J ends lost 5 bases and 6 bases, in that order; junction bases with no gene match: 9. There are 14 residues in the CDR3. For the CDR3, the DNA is TGTGCCAGCAGGGAGGTGGACAGGGCTAATGGCTACACCTTC. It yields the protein CASREVDRANGYTF.

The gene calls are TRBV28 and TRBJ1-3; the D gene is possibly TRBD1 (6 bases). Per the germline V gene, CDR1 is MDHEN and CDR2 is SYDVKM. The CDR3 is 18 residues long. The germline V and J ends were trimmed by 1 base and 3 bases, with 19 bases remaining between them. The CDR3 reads CASSLLELQGTSGNTIYF. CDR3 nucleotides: TGTGCCAGCAGTTTATTGGAGTTACAGGGTACTAGTGGAAACACCATATATTTT. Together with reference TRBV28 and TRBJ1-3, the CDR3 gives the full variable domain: DVKVTQSSRYLVKRTGEKVFLECVQDMDHENMFWYRQDPGLGLRLIYFSYDVKMKEKGDIPEGYSVSREKKERFSLILESASTNQTSMYLCASSLLELQGTSGNTIYFGEGSWLTVV.

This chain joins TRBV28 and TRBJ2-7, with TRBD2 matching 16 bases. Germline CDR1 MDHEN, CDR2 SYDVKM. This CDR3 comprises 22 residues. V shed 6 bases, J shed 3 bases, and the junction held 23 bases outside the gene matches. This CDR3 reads CASSPTVHPGLAGGPHIYEQYF. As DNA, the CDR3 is TGTGCCAGCAGCCCGACGGTTCACCCGGGACTAGCGGGAGGGCCTCATATCTACGAGCAGTACTTC. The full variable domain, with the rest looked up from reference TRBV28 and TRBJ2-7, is DVKVTQSSRYLVKRTGEKVFLECVQDMDHENMFWYRQDPGLGLRLIYFSYDVKMKEKGDIPEGYSVSREKKERFSLILESASTNQTSMYLCASSPTVHPGLAGGPHIYEQYFGPGTRLTVT.

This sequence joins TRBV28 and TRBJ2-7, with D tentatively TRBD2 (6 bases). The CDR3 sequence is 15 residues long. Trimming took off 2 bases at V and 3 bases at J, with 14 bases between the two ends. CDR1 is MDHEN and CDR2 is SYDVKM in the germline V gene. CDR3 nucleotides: TGTGCCAGCAGTTTAGTCGTTAGCGGAGACTACGAGCAGTACTTC. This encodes CASSLVVSGDYEQYF.

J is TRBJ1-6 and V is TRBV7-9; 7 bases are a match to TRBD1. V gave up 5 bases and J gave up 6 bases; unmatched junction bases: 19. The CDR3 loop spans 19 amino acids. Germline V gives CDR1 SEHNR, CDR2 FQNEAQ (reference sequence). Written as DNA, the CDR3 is TGTGCCAGCAGCGCCGGCACTTACAGGGGTCCCCGTCGTAATTCACCCCTCCACTTT. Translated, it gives CASSAGTYRGPRRNSPLHF.

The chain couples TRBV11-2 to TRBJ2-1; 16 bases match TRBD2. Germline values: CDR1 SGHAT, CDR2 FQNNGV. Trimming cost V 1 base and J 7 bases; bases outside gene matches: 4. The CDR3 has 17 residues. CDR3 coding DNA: TGTGCCAGCAGCTTAGTCGGGACTAGCGGGGGGGTGAATGAGCAGTTCTTC. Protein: CASSLVGTSGGVNEQFF.

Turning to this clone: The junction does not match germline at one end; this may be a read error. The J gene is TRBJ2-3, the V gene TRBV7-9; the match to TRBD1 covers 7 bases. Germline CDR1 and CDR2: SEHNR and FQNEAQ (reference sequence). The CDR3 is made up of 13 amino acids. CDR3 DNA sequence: TGTGCCAGCAGCCGTAGACAGGGAGACGCAACCGCCTTT. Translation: CASSRRQGDATAF. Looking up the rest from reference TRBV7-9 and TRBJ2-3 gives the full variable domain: DTGVSQNPRHKITKRGQNVTFRCDPISEHNRLYWYRQTLGQGPEFLTYFQNEAQLEKSRLLSDRFSAERPKGSFSTLEIQRTEQGDSAMYLCASSRRQGDATAFGPGTRLTVL.

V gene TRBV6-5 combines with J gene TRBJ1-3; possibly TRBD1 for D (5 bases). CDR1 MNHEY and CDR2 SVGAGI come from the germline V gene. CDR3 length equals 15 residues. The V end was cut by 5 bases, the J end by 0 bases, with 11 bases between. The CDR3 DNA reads TGTGCCAGCAGTAACGGGGGGAACTCTGGAAACACCATATATTTT. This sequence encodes CASSNGGNSGNTIYF.

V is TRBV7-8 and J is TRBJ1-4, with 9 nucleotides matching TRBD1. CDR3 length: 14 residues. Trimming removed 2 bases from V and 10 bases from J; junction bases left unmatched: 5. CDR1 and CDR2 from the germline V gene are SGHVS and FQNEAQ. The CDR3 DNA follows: TGTGCCAGCAGCTTACTGGACAGGGGTGGAAAACTGTTTTTT. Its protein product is CASSLLDRGGKLFF.

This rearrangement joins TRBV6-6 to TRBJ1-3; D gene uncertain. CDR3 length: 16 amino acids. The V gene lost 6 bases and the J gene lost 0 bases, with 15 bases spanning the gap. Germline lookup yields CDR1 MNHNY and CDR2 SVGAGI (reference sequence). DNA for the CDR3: TGTGCCAGCAGCTCCCTCGAGCACTACTCTGGAAACACCATATATTTT. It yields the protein CASSSLEHYSGNTIYF.

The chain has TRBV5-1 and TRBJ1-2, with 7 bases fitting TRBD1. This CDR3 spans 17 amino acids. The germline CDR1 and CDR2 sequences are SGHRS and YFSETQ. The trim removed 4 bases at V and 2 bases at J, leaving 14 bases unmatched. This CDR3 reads CASSDRTGAPSNYGYTF. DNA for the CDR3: TGCGCCAGCAGCGATCGCACAGGGGCCCCGTCCAACTATGGCTACACCTTC.

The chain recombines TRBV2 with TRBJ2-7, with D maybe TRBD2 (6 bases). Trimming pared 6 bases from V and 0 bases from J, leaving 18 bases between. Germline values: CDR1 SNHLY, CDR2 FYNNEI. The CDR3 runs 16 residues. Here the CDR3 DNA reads TGTGCCAGCAGCTGGGCTCTGGCGGGGCGCTCCTACGAGCAGTACTTC. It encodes CASSWALAGRSYEQYF.

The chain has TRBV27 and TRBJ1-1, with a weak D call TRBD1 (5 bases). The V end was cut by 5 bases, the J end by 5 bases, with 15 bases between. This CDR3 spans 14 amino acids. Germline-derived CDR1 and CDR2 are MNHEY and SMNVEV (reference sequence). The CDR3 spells CASSTQGGITEAFF. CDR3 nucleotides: TGTGCCAGCAGTACCCAGGGAGGAATAACTGAAGCTTTCTTT.

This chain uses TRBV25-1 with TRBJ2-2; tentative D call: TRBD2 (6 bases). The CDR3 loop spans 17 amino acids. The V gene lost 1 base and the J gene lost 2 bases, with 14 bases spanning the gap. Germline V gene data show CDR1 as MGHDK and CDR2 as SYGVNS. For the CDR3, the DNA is TGTGCCAGCAGTGAATCGACTAGACAAGTAAACACCGGGGAGCTGTTTTTT. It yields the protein CASSESTRQVNTGELFF.

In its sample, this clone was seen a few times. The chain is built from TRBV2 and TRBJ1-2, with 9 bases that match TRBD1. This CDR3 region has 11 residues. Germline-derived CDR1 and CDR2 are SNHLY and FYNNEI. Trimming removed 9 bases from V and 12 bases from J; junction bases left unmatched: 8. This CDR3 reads CASANRGLNTF. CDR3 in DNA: TGTGCCAGTGCTAACAGGGGGCTTAACACCTTC.

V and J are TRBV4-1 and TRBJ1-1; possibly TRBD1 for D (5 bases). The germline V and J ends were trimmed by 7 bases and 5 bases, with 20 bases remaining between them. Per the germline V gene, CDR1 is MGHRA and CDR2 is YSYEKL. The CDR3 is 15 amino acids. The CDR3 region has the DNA TGCGCCAGCAACGACCCAGCCCAGGGAAGGACTGAAGCTTTCTTT. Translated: CASNDPAQGRTEAFF.